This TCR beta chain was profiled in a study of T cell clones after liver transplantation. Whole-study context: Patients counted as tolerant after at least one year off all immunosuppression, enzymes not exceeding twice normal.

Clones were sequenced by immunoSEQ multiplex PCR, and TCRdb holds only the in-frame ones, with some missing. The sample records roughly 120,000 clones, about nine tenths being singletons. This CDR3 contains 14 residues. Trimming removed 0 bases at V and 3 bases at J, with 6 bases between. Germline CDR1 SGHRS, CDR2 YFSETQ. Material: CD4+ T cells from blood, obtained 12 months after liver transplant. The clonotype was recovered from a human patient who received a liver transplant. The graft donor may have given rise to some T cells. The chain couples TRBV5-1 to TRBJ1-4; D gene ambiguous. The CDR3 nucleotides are TGCGCCAGCAGCTTGGGTCAGTCTAATGAAAAACTGTTTTTT. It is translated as CASSLGQSNEKLFF.